These 4 T cell receptor beta chains were sequenced from one sample in a study of a mutant IDH1 vaccine in newly diagnosed glioma. Their antigens remain unidentified. The repertoire was sequenced with immunoSEQ multiplex PCR; TCRdb's copy has only in-frame clones and lacks some. The data hold over 40,000 clones, with 78% observed a single time. Time point of the sample: week 23, last vaccination. In every dose of vaccine, 300 ug of mutant IDH1 20-mer peptide was given alongside topical imiquimod. The sequencing here drew on PBMCs, taken from a glioma patient whose treatment included an IDH1 peptide vaccine. These receptors came from a middle-aged woman with glioma. Some clones in this sample may be carry-over from other donors' samples.

This clone appeared a few times. CDR3 DNA: TGTGCCAGCAGTAACCGACGGGCGGGAGGCTCCGAGCAGTACTTC. Translation: CASSNRRAGGSEQYF. The V and J genes are TRBV6-6 and TRBJ2-7, with 8 bases matching TRBD2. Trimming took 5 bases from V and 6 from J; bases not matched to a gene: 12. Germline CDR1 is MNHNY and CDR2 is SVGAGI (reference sequence). The CDR3 contains 15 residues.

The chain combines TRBV5-1 with TRBJ2-7; 10 bases match TRBD1. Germline CDR1 SGHRS, CDR2 YFSETQ. Trimming cost V 4 bases and J 5 bases; bases outside gene matches: 6. The CDR3 has 14 amino acids. In nucleotides, the CDR3 is TGCGCCAGCAGCGGTCGGGACAGGGGCCACGAGCAGTACTTC. Amino acids: CASSGRDRGHEQYF. The entire variable domain, with the rest obtained from reference TRBV5-1 and TRBJ2-7, is as follows: KAGVTQTPRYLIKTRGQQVTLSCSPISGHRSVSWYQQTPGQGLQFLFEYFSETQRNKGNFPGRFSGRQFSNSRSEMNVSTLELGDSALYLCASSGRDRGHEQYFGPGTRLTVT.

This clone appeared a few times. The chain carries TRBV9 and TRBJ1-4; D is uncertain. Germline CDR1 SGDLS, CDR2 YYNGEE. The CDR3 is 15 residues long. Trimming took off 0 bases at V and 8 bases at J, with 14 bases between the two ends. CDR3 sequence reads: CASSVEERSGEKLFF. The DNA for the CDR3 is TGTGCCAGCAGCGTAGAGGAACGGAGTGGAGAAAAACTGTTTTTT.

On this clone: Other DNA sequences in the sample encode the same CDR3. This chain joins TRBV7-2 and TRBJ1-1, with D unclear. Trimming removed 2 bases at V and 0 bases at J, with 4 bases between. CDR3 length: 13 amino acids. The germline CDR1 and CDR2 sequences are SGHTA and FQGNSA. For the CDR3, the DNA is TGTGCCAGCAGCTTAAGTGTGAACACTGAAGCTTTCTTT. This codes for CASSLSVNTEAFF.